Below are 26 T cell receptor beta chains sequenced from a single sample in a study of T cell changes during pregnancy in multiple sclerosis. Some clones are missing from TCRdb's copy, which holds only in-frame ones; the method was immunoSEQ multiplex PCR. The table records about 36,000 clones, 93% of them present only once. Source: CD4+ T cells from peripheral blood mononuclear cells, taken in the first trimester of pregnancy. Source of these receptors: a female donor with multiple sclerosis, enrolled in a pregnancy study.

This rearrangement joins TRBV19 to TRBJ2-3, with 11 bases matching TRBD2. The CDR3 runs to 18 residues. Germline CDR1 and CDR2: LNHDA and SQIVND (reference sequence). With 4 bases clipped from V and 0 bases from J, the junction kept 9 bases outside the gene matches. The CDR3 protein is CASSKLAGGSISTDTQYF. The CDR3 DNA reads TGTGCCAGTAGTAAGCTAGCGGGAGGTTCTATTAGCACAGATACGCAGTATTTT.

V and J are TRBV10-3 and TRBJ2-1; the D gene is possibly TRBD2 (6 bases). This CDR3 region has 13 residues. The V and J ends lost 3 bases and 5 bases respectively, with 8 bases between them. Per the germline V gene, CDR1 is ENHRY and CDR2 is SYGVKD. The CDR3 DNA reads as TGTGCCATCAGTGATGGAGGGAACAATGAGCAGTTCTTC. Amino acid sequence: CAISDGGNNEQFF.

This clone was observed a single time. V gene TRBV10-2 combines with J gene TRBJ1-4, with TRBD1 matching 8 bases. CDR1 and CDR2 (germline): WSHSY, SAAADI. J lost 7 bases, V lost 0 bases, and 4 bases had no gene match. The CDR3 runs 15 residues. The CDR3 sequence: CASSESRTGIEKLFF. The CDR3 coding sequence is TGCGCCAGCAGTGAGTCTAGGACAGGGATTGAAAAACTGTTTTTT.

This chain connects TRBV7-9 to TRBJ1-4; D might be TRBD1 (5 bases). Per germline, CDR1 SEHNR and CDR2 FQNEAQ (reference sequence). The CDR3 covers 16 residues. Trimming took off 5 bases at V and 5 bases at J, with 18 bases between the two ends. CDR3 DNA: TGTGCCAGCAGCCCGGGGTCGGGGGTTTCAAATGAAAAACTGTTTTTT. Its protein is CASSPGSGVSNEKLFF.

The V and J genes are TRBV18 and TRBJ1-1, with TRBD1 as a possible D gene (5 bases). The CDR3 runs to 14 residues. V dropped 6 bases and J dropped 6 bases, with 17 bases sitting between them. Germline CDR1 KGHSH, CDR2 LQKENI. CDR3 protein: CASSPSGFLAEAFF. CDR3 nucleotide sequence: TGTGCCAGCTCTCCTTCAGGGTTCTTGGCTGAAGCTTTCTTT.

V and J are TRBV6-5 and TRBJ2-1; 7 nucleotides align to TRBD1. This CDR3 spans 15 amino acids. Losses at the gene ends were 5 bases for V and 6 bases for J; bases not matched to a gene: 10. CDR1 is MNHEY, CDR2 SVGAGI, per germline. The CDR3 reads CASSQDRFQGNEQFF. The CDR3 DNA reads as TGTGCCAGCAGTCAGGACAGGTTTCAGGGCAATGAGCAGTTCTTC.

This chain links TRBV5-8 with TRBJ1-2; D gene ambiguous. The CDR3 contains 11 residues. V was pared by 2 bases and J by 8 bases, with 7 bases between. In germline, CDR1 is SGHTS, CDR2 YDEGEE. The CDR3 region has the DNA TGTGCCAGCAGCTTAGGCGGGGGCTACACCTTC. Its protein is CASSLGGGYTF.

The chain combines TRBV10-3 with TRBJ1-3; TRBD1 agrees at 7 bases. From germline, CDR1 is ENHRY and CDR2 SYGVKD. This CDR3 comprises 15 residues. V lost 9 bases and J lost 0; bases outside the gene matches: 8. The CDR3 is CAISSTGPSGNTIYF. The CDR3 nucleotides read TGTGCCATTTCGTCGACAGGGCCCTCTGGAAACACCATATATTTT.

This chain connects TRBV2 to TRBJ2-1, with D unclear. Germline loops: CDR1 SNHLY, CDR2 FYNNEI. There are 14 residues in the CDR3. V shed 2 bases and J shed 2 bases, with 7 bases lying between them. The CDR3 is CASSETLAYNEQFF. In DNA form, the CDR3 reads TGTGCCAGCAGTGAAACCCTAGCCTACAATGAGCAGTTCTTC.

The V and J genes are TRBV6-5 and TRBJ1-1; no firm D call. CDR1 is MNHEY and CDR2 is SVGAGI in the germline V gene. V was cut by 0 bases and J by 4 bases, with 12 bases left in between. The CDR3 length is 15 residues. CDR3 amino acids: CASSYSIVGGTEAFF. The CDR3 DNA sequence: TGTGCCAGCAGTTACTCGATCGTAGGCGGCACTGAAGCTTTCTTT.

J is TRBJ2-5 and V is TRBV5-8; 10 positions agree with TRBD2. V shed 3 bases, J shed 5 bases, and the junction held 4 bases outside the gene matches. Germline CDR1 is SGHTS and CDR2 is YDEGEE. The CDR3 contains 14 residues. CDR3 residues: CASSWRTSGETQYF. The CDR3 region has the DNA TGTGCCAGCAGCTGGCGGACTAGCGGTGAGACCCAGTACTTC.

The chain joins TRBV29-1 to TRBJ2-2; tentatively, D is TRBD1 (5 bases). The CDR3 length is 11 residues. Germline CDR1 SQVTM, CDR2 ANQGSEA. Trimming removed 7 bases from V and 4 bases from J, with 7 bases in between. In DNA, the CDR3 is TGCAGCGCCGACAGCACCGGGGAGCTGTTTTTT. It specifies CSADSTGELFF.

The table lists this clone with a count of one. CDR3 sequence: CATSRAQPFNEQFF. DNA for the CDR3: TGTGCCACCAGCAGGGCACAGCCGTTTAATGAGCAGTTCTTC. The genes are TRBV15 and TRBJ2-1; D call uncertain. CDR3 length: 14 residues. CDR1 is LNHNV and CDR2 is YYDKDF in the germline V gene (reference sequence). Trimming took 3 bases from V and 7 from J, leaving 13 bases between them.

This chain joins TRBV19 and TRBJ2-1, with 9 nucleotides matching TRBD2. The CDR3 covers 16 residues. In germline, CDR1 is LNHDA, CDR2 SQIVND (reference sequence). V shed 8 bases, J shed 0 bases, and the junction held 8 bases outside the gene matches. The CDR3 sequence: CASAGGGGYSYNEQFF. CDR3 coding DNA: TGTGCCAGTGCGGGGGGGGGCGGATACTCCTACAATGAGCAGTTCTTC.

The gene calls are TRBV7-8 and TRBJ2-5, with TRBD2 matching over 12 bases. CDR1 and CDR2 (germline): SGHVS, FQNEAQ. CDR3 length: 16 amino acids. The ends lost 5 bases at V and 3 bases at J; junction bases unmatched: 7. CDR3 sequence (DNA): TGTGCCAGCAGCCATCGGACTAGCGGGATCAAAGAGACCCAGTACTTC. It encodes CASSHRTSGIKETQYF.

The genes are TRBV10-3 and TRBJ1-4, with 8 bases matching TRBD1. Looked up from germline, CDR1 is ENHRY and CDR2 is SYGVKD. There are 16 residues in the CDR3. J was trimmed by 0 bases and V by 10 bases; bases with no gene match: 10. Here the CDR3 reads CATSRGTGSTNEKLFF. The CDR3 nucleotides read TGTGCCACCTCCCGGGGGACAGGTTCAACTAATGAAAAACTGTTTTTT.

This rearrangement joins TRBV5-1 to TRBJ2-7, with D possibly matching TRBD2 (7 bases). The CDR3 totals 15 residues. Trimming stripped 4 bases from V and 2 bases from J, with 16 bases between. CDR1 is SGHRS, CDR2 YFSETQ, per germline. CDR3 sequence: CASSLLGGGPYEQYF. CDR3 bases: TGCGCCAGCAGCCTCTTGGGAGGGGGGCCCTACGAGCAGTACTTC.

The chain carries TRBV14 and TRBJ1-1; the D is unclear. Looked up from germline, CDR1 is SGHDN and CDR2 is FVKESK. The CDR3 sequence is 13 residues long. V was trimmed by 2 bases and J by 1 base, leaving 5 bases between them. The chain's CDR3 is CASSQQSNTEAFF. The CDR3 nucleotides are TGTGCCAGCAGCCAACAGTCGAACACTGAAGCTTTCTTT.

V usage is TRBV2 and J usage is TRBJ1-3, with no clear D. The V and J ends lost 5 bases and 0 bases respectively, with 11 bases between them. The CDR3 loop spans 15 amino acids. Germline CDR1 and CDR2: SNHLY and FYNNEI. The CDR3 DNA is TGTGCCAGCAGTAAAGGATTGAGCTCTGGAAACACCATATATTTT. Amino acid sequence: CASSKGLSSGNTIYF.

The chain employs TRBV7-9 and TRBJ1-1; TRBD1 agrees at 8 bases. Trimming cost V 3 bases and J 10 bases; bases outside gene matches: 7. The germline V gene encodes CDR1 SEHNR and CDR2 FQNEAQ (reference sequence). The CDR3 spans 13 residues. CDR3 in amino acids: CASSLGQGARAFF. The CDR3 DNA reads TGTGCCAGCAGCTTGGGTCAGGGGGCGCGAGCTTTCTTT.

This chain links TRBV2 with TRBJ1-5, with D perhaps matching TRBD1 (5 bases). The CDR3 spans 17 residues. Germline assignment: CDR1 SNHLY and CDR2 FYNNEI. V lost 5 bases and J 2 bases, leaving 19 bases between the germline ends. CDR3: CASSQSGGGVGNQPQHF. CDR3 sequence (DNA): TGTGCCAGCAGTCAGTCGGGAGGAGGGGTGGGCAATCAGCCCCAGCATTTT.

V is TRBV29-1 and J is TRBJ1-4; TRBD1 might be the D (5 bases). Germline V gives CDR1 SQVTM, CDR2 ANQGSEA. The CDR3 is 12 amino acids. V was shortened by 5 bases and J by 3 bases, with 7 bases between the two germline ends. The CDR3, as DNA: TGCAGCGTTCTGACAGCTAATGAAAAACTGTTTTTT. Its translation: CSVLTANEKLFF.

Only one count was recorded for this clone. The J gene is TRBJ2-3, the V gene TRBV7-2, with 7 bases that match TRBD1. The CDR3 consists of 16 residues. Germline V gene sequence: CDR1 SGHTA, CDR2 FQGNSA. Unmatched junction bases numbered 4, after V lost 1 base and J lost 0 bases. The CDR3 DNA reads as TGTGCCAGCAGCTTAGGTTTGGGACAGAGCACAGATACGCAGTATTTT. This codes for CASSLGLGQSTDTQYF.

This chain connects TRBV5-1 to TRBJ2-2; D not resolved. Between the trimmed V and J ends, which lost 0 bases and 6 bases, there was a span of 9 bases. CDR3 length equals 14 residues. Per germline, CDR1 SGHRS and CDR2 YFSETQ. The CDR3 region is CASSLVRSSGELFF. The CDR3 DNA sequence: TGCGCCAGCAGCTTGGTAAGGAGTTCCGGGGAGCTGTTTTTT.

The V call is TRBV21-1, the J call TRBJ1-5; the table's D call, TRBD1, has no DNA check behind it. TRBV21-1 is a known pseudogene. The CDR3 contains 17 residues. DNA of the CDR3: TGTGCCAGCAGCAAATGGTCCCTTCACAGGAGCAATCAGCCCCAGCATTTT. Translated: CASSKWSLHRSNQPQHF.

The V and J genes are TRBV27 and TRBJ2-3; possibly TRBD2 for D (6 bases). Trimming cost V 4 bases and J 0 bases, with 11 bases left between them. CDR1 and CDR2 (germline): MNHEY, SMNVEV (reference sequence). CDR3 size: 15 residues. The CDR3 bases are TGTGCCAGCAGTTCAATAGCGGCCAGCACAGATACGCAGTATTTT. Its protein is CASSSIAASTDTQYF.